The 24 T cell receptor beta chains presented below share a single source sample, sequenced in a study of OX40 agonist ivuxolimab in advanced cancers. Library preparation employed the immunoSEQ multiplex PCR assay. Drawn from immuneACCESS, this table holds only the in-frame rearrangements with V and J called that TCRdb kept. Clones are partly lost; checked studies trace under half to an unresolved V gene and leave the rest unexplained. Across this sample there are some 150,000 clones, with 93% seen only once. The top ten constitute 0.9% to 1.2% of the sample. The sequenced sample was CD4+ or CD8+ T cells sorted from blood, obtained in a trial of the OX40 agonist ivuxolimab. The receptors come from an adult with an advanced solid tumor such as melanoma, head and neck, liver or kidney cancer.

This chain links TRBV2 with TRBJ2-6; D uncertain. Germline CDR1 is SNHLY and CDR2 is FYNNEI. The CDR3 is 14 residues long. V lost 7 bases and J lost 2, with 9 bases in between. The CDR3 sequence is CASTDVPGANVLTF. The CDR3 region has the DNA TGTGCCAGCACCGACGTACCTGGGGCCAACGTCCTGACTTTC.

This clone came up once. The V call is TRBV7-2, the J call TRBJ2-5; D is perhaps TRBD1 (5 bases). The DNA matches TRBJ2-7 better at its end, which makes the J call doubtful. Looked up from germline, CDR1 is SGHTA and CDR2 is FQGNSA. This CDR3 contains 17 residues. The CDR3 region has the DNA TGTGCCAGCAGCTTAGAAGCCGACAGACGACGCTCCTACGAGCAGTACTTC. It specifies CASSLEADRRRSYEQYF.

This clone was detected once. The V gene is TRBV9, the J gene TRBJ1-1; D gene ambiguous. CDR1 is SGDLS, CDR2 YYNGEE, per germline. Trimming removed 4 bases from V and 0 bases from J, with 7 bases in between. The CDR3 runs 13 residues. In DNA form, the CDR3 reads TGTGCCAGCAGCTTCGACATGAACACTGAAGCTTTCTTT. Translating gives CASSFDMNTEAFF.

The V call is TRBV9, the J call TRBJ2-5; D is ambiguous. Trimming removed 4 bases from V and 7 bases from J, with 8 bases in between. The CDR3 length is 11 residues. Germline loops: CDR1 SGDLS, CDR2 YYNGEE. The DNA for the CDR3 is TGTGCCAGCAGCAACCCGGGGACCCAGTACTTC. Protein sequence: CASSNPGTQYF.

The chain joins TRBV30 to TRBJ1-5; D is ambiguous. With 5 bases removed from V and 7 bases from J, the gap between germline ends came to 12 bases. Germline V gene data show CDR1 as GTSNPN and CDR2 as SVGIG (reference sequence). This CDR3 is built from 12 residues. CDR3 loop: CAWGSSGQPQHF. The CDR3 DNA reads as TGTGCCTGGGGCTCTTCCGGGCAGCCCCAGCATTTT. The full variable domain, rest sourced from reference TRBV30 and TRBJ1-5, is SQTIHQWPATLVQPVGSPLSLECTVEGTSNPNLYWYRQAAGRGLQLLFYSVGIGQISSEVPQNLSASRPQDRQFILSSKKLLLSDSGFYLCAWGSSGQPQHFGDGTRLSIL.

This clone showed up just once. The V and J genes are TRBV5-1 and TRBJ2-1; the match to TRBD1 covers 7 bases. V was clipped by 4 bases and J by 6 bases; unmatched bases: 7. This CDR3 comprises 14 residues. The germline gives CDR1 SGHRS, CDR2 YFSETQ. CDR3 sequence: CASSTGQSGNEQFF. The CDR3, as DNA: TGCGCCAGCAGCACGGGACAGAGTGGCAATGAGCAGTTCTTC. Together with reference TRBV5-1 and TRBJ2-1, the CDR3 gives the full variable domain: KAGVTQTPRYLIKTRGQQVTLSCSPISGHRSVSWYQQTPGQGLQFLFEYFSETQRNKGNFPGRFSGRQFSNSRSEMNVSTLELGDSALYLCASSTGQSGNEQFFGPGTRLTVL.

The chain is built from TRBV7-3 and TRBJ1-1, with D unresolved. The germline V gene has CDR1 SGHTA and CDR2 FQGTGA. CDR3 length: 15 amino acids. Trimming pared 5 bases from V and 3 bases from J, leaving 16 bases between. CDR3 sequence reads: CASSPDRSGYTEAFF. In DNA form, the CDR3 reads TGTGCCAGCAGCCCCGACCGGAGCGGGTACACTGAAGCTTTCTTT.

J is TRBJ2-1 and V is TRBV5-6; D is perhaps TRBD2 (6 bases). CDR1 is SGHDT and CDR2 is YYEEEE in the germline V gene. V lost 0 bases and J 4 bases, leaving 8 bases between the germline ends. This CDR3 is built from 14 residues. The CDR3 coding sequence is TGTGCCAGCAGCTTGGCCGGGACTTACAATGAGCAGTTCTTC. Translated, it gives CASSLAGTYNEQFF.

The chain employs TRBV2 and TRBJ2-5, with unresolved D. V was clipped by 7 bases and J by 0 bases, with 18 bases between them. This CDR3 contains 16 residues. The V gene's germline CDR1 is SNHLY and CDR2 FYNNEI. The CDR3: CASIPGRRSYQETQYF. The DNA for the CDR3 is TGTGCCAGCATTCCCGGTCGGCGGTCGTACCAAGAGACCCAGTACTTC.

The chain recombines TRBV20-1 with TRBJ2-3; D is unresolved. Trimming stripped 8 bases from V and 3 bases from J, with 9 bases between. The CDR3 has 11 residues. Germline assignment: CDR1 DFQATT and CDR2 SNEGSKA (reference sequence). The CDR3 spells CSIGHTDTQYF. DNA for the CDR3: TGCAGTATCGGTCATACAGATACGCAGTATTTT.

The genes are TRBV14 and TRBJ1-1; TRBD1 is a possible D gene (5 bases). V shed 3 bases and J shed 11 bases, with 19 bases lying between them. CDR3 size: 14 residues. Germline CDR1 is SGHDN and CDR2 is FVKESK. The CDR3 DNA is TGTGCCAGCAGCCATAGAGCGGGCCAGGGTTGGGCTTTCTTT. This sequence encodes CASSHRAGQGWAFF. Drawing the rest from reference TRBV14 and TRBJ1-1, the complete variable domain is EAGVTQFPSHSVIEKGQTVTLRCDPISGHDNLYWYRRVMGKEIKFLLHFVKESKQDESGMPNNRFLAERTGGTYSTLKVQPAELEDSGVYFCASSHRAGQGWAFFGQGTRLTVV.

The V gene is TRBV11-2, the J gene TRBJ2-7, with 9 bases fitting TRBD1. Germline V gene lookup returns CDR1 SGHAT and CDR2 FQNNGV. J lost 0 bases, V lost 4 bases, and 10 bases had no gene match. CDR3 size: 17 residues. CDR3 sequence: CASSSLSGTGISYEQYF. As DNA, the CDR3 is TGTGCCAGCAGCTCCTTATCCGGGACAGGGATCTCCTACGAGCAGTACTTC.

The chain links TRBV30 to TRBJ2-7; D is undetermined. V was trimmed by 4 bases and J by 2 bases, leaving 15 bases between them. The CDR3 has 14 amino acids. CDR1 and CDR2 from the germline V gene are GTSNPN and SVGIG (reference sequence). CDR3 residues: CAWTPGGSAYEQYF. The CDR3 coding sequence is TGTGCCTGGACCCCAGGCGGCTCTGCCTACGAGCAGTACTTC.

The chain couples TRBV5-6 to TRBJ2-3; D might be TRBD1 (5 bases). The CDR3 runs to 14 residues. V was pared by 0 bases and J by 2 bases, with 7 bases between. Germline V gives CDR1 SGHDT, CDR2 YYEEEE. In DNA form, the CDR3 reads TGTGCCAGCAGCTTGGAGGACAACACAGATACGCAGTATTTT. Protein product: CASSLEDNTDTQYF.

The J gene is TRBJ1-5, the V gene TRBV5-5, with 7 bases that match TRBD1. This CDR3 has 17 amino acids. From germline, CDR1 is SGHKS and CDR2 YYEKEE (reference sequence). The ends lost 2 bases at V and 4 bases at J; junction bases unmatched: 12. For the CDR3, the DNA is TGTGCCAGCAGCTTCGCCACAGGGGAATATTCAAATCAGCCCCAGCATTTT. This sequence encodes CASSFATGEYSNQPQHF.

The V call is TRBV6-5, the J call TRBJ1-2; D remains ambiguous. Trimming left V 5 bases short and J 8 bases short, with 12 bases between. Germline CDR1 and CDR2: MNHEY and SVGAGI. CDR3 length: 12 amino acids. Written as DNA, the CDR3 is TGTGCCAGCAGTGAAGCGCCAAGAGGCTACACCTTC. Translation gives CASSEAPRGYTF.

The chain employs TRBV7-2 and TRBJ2-7; no clear D. CDR1 SGHTA and CDR2 FQGNSA come from the germline V gene. The CDR3 length is 13 residues. Trimming removed 6 bases at V and 0 bases at J, with 9 bases between. The CDR3 sequence: CASSPVHSYEQYF. As DNA, the CDR3 is TGTGCCAGCAGTCCCGTCCACTCCTACGAGCAGTACTTC.

The V call is TRBV11-2, the J call TRBJ1-2; D gene unclear. Trimming pared 5 bases from V and 4 bases from J, leaving 11 bases between. Germline loops: CDR1 SGHAT, CDR2 FQNNGV. The CDR3 covers 13 residues. The CDR3 protein is CASSRDGTYGYTF. CDR3 in DNA: TGTGCCAGCAGCCGAGACGGAACCTATGGCTACACCTTC.

The chain employs TRBV29-1 and TRBJ1-1, with D unresolved. V was trimmed by 6 bases and J by 4 bases, leaving 15 bases between them. The CDR3 length is 13 residues. Per the germline V gene, CDR1 is SQVTM and CDR2 is ANQGSEA. In DNA, the CDR3 is TGCAGCGTCCGGCCAGAATTAATCACTGAAGCTTTCTTT. It translates to CSVRPELITEAFF.

The rearrangement joins TRBV4-2 to TRBJ1-1; no reliable D call. This CDR3 region has 11 residues. Germline lookup yields CDR1 LGHNA and CDR2 YNFKEQ. The germline V and J ends were trimmed by 6 bases and 4 bases, with 6 bases remaining between them. The CDR3 reads CASSVGTEAFF. In nucleotides, the CDR3 is TGTGCCAGCAGTGTGGGCACTGAAGCTTTCTTT.

The count of this clone is one. The genes are TRBV5-1 and TRBJ1-2; D not resolved. This CDR3 has 13 amino acids. Germline assignment: CDR1 SGHRS and CDR2 YFSETQ. V lost 3 bases and J 1 base, leaving 7 bases between the germline ends. The CDR3 DNA reads as TGCGCCAGCAGCTCCTCTATTAACTATGGCTACACCTTC. Translated, it gives CASSSSINYGYTF.

J is TRBJ2-7 and V is TRBV19, with D uncertain. This CDR3 has 13 residues. CDR1 is LNHDA and CDR2 is SQIVND in the germline V gene (reference sequence). V shed 4 bases and J shed 2 bases, with 9 bases lying between them. The CDR3 here is CASSSPDTYEQYF. The CDR3 DNA follows: TGTGCCAGTAGTAGTCCCGATACCTACGAGCAGTACTTC.

This clone was detected only once. The V and J genes are TRBV9 and TRBJ2-7; possible D gene TRBD2, 6 bases. The CDR3 is 14 residues long. V lost 4 bases and J lost 1, with 12 bases in between. Germline-derived CDR1 and CDR2 are SGDLS and YYNGEE. The CDR3: CASSWRADSYEQYF. CDR3 nucleotide sequence: TGTGCCAGCAGCTGGAGGGCCGATTCCTACGAGCAGTACTTC.

V gene TRBV2 combines with J gene TRBJ1-1; possibly TRBD1 for D (5 bases). Germline V CDR1 and CDR2: SNHLY, FYNNEI. Trimming removed 4 bases from V and 4 bases from J, with 13 bases in between. The CDR3 length is 14 residues. The CDR3 coding sequence is TGTGCCAGCAGTGTGGTAGGGCAGGGCACTGAAGCTTTCTTT. Translated, it gives CASSVVGQGTEAFF.